The TCR beta chain under discussion was sequenced for a study of T cell responses to AZD1222 COVID-19 vaccine. TCRdb's table, derived via immunoSEQ multiplex PCR, lists solely in-frame clones and lacks some. This sample has around 150,000 clones, with under 95% found just once. A note on this clone: The antigen is unknown.

Overall study findings and caveats: Scientists sampled the repertoires only once the peak T cell response had passed.

Germline-derived CDR1 and CDR2 are SGHAT and FQNNGV. There are 14 residues in the CDR3. V gave up 5 bases and J gave up 3 bases, with 10 bases separating them. The material was peripheral blood, obtained on day 0 of AZD1222 vaccination. The chain is built from TRBV11-2 and TRBJ1-4, with D possibly matching TRBD1 (5 bases). The sequence came from an adult in good health. CDR3 protein: CASSRTGANEKLFF. The CDR3 bases are TGTGCCAGCAGCCGGACGGGGGCTAATGAAAAACTGTTTTTT. Together with reference TRBV11-2 and TRBJ1-4, the CDR3 gives the full variable domain: EAGVAQSPRYKIIEKRQSVAFWCNPISGHATLYWYQQILGQGPKLLIQFQNNGVVDDSQLPKDRFSAERLKGVDSTLKIQPAKLEDSAVYLCASSRTGANEKLFFGSGTQLSVL.